This T cell receptor beta chain was sequenced during a study of blood T cell repertoires in COVID-19 (dated by TCRdb to about 2020). About the investigation overall: The collaborator samples originated in the United States, Italy and Spain and spanned the acute and convalescent phases of COVID-19. The prospective study material was composed of cDNA or gDNA derived from T cells, B-cell-depleted T cells, or PBMCs. Deeply sampled blood TCRbeta repertoires from subjects exposed to, actively infected with, or recovered from COVID-19 were included in the dataset. The repertoires were released in a freely available public database intended as a resource for research on the immune response to SARS-CoV-2. The samples were drawn from the first 160 participants of the ongoing ImmuneRACE study and from 1,200 or so subjects provided by 6 global collaborators. The sample metadata nearly always contained a de-identified subject ID, COVID-19 status, age in years and sex. Where available, HLA class I and class II types were obtained from metadata supplied by the sample provider rather than from assay-based typing. Study-wide findings and limitations: The quantity of clinical and demographic metadata differed by source and by participant and was supplied without curation.

Another Seattle source contributed samples from volunteer blood donors who had recovered from COVID-19. Each collaborating institution followed its own protocols to collect whole blood in K2EDTA tubes. Collaborator samples were shipped for TCRbeta analysis as frozen whole blood, isolated PBMCs, or DNA extracted from either sample type. Trimming at the junction amounts to 0 bases on V and 4 bases on J, and the germline ends lie 12 bases apart. Based on the germline V gene (reference sequence), the CDR1 and CDR2 sequences are LNHDA and SQIVND. The CDR3 runs 15 residues from the cysteine to the phenylalanine. The read is trimmed to its CDR3 DNA, 45 bases read in frame from base 1. About this clone itself: The antigen it recognizes is unknown. Within one base of it there is no much larger clone, and no base qualities were kept.

TCRbeta CDR3 regions were amplified from genomic DNA by means of the immunoSEQ Assay, a bias-controlled multiplex PCR. The authors processed their data as follows. Nucleated cell counts per sample were estimated from amplification of reference gene primers within the assay. To quantify the absolute abundance of each unique TCRbeta CDR3 rearrangement, sequence reads were collapsed and filtered. For each sample, productive Simpson clonality was calculated as the square root of Simpson's diversity index across productive rearrangements. The table was pulled from immuneACCESS by TCRdb, which kept in-frame rearrangements only. Such tables lose some clones; where checked, under half of the loss comes from unresolved V genes, and the rest has no known cause. That table furnishes V, J and clone size, whereas the DNA furnished D and trimming. For this sample the table gives 200,000 to 250,000 clones, of which more than 75% were detected only once. The ten largest clones capture 1.5% to 2% of the sample.

The chain was built from TRBV19 and TRBJ1-2; there is no confident call for the D gene. Material for sequencing was peripheral blood. The source of this sequence is a woman aged 55-75 years who had recovered from COVID-19. The CDR3 amino acid sequence is: CASSIDRGHLYGYTF. In nucleotides, the sequence is TGTGCCAGTAGTATAGACCGAGGGCATCTCTATGGCTACACCTTC.